A selection of T cell receptor beta chains follows, all from one sample in a study of vaccination effects on CD4 cells after COVID-19. The assay was immunoSEQ multiplex PCR, and TCRdb's table has in-frame clones only and misses some. The table includes some 68,000 clones, 65% to 85% detected once. Their antigen targets remain unknown. Sample: CD4+ T cells from PBMCs cultured with HCoV-OC43 spike peptides, taken before COVID-19 vaccination. These receptors were obtained from a human donor who received a COVID-19 vaccine. Each CDR3 is given with its conserved first and last residue. Each record gives: CDR3 protein, CDR3 DNA, D gene, clone size, J gene, V gene. D genes are given only for firm matches. A clone size is listed for some rows: how often the clone was seen (once, few, many), or a class if it is expanded.

cdr3_aa: CASSASRDRDYETQYF
cdr3_nt: TGCGCCAGCAGCGCCTCCCGGGACAGGGATTATGAGACCCAGTACTTC
d_call: TRBD1
clone_size: NA
j_call: TRBJ2-5
v_call: TRBV5-1

cdr3_aa: CASRDRVRNEKLFF
cdr3_nt: TGTGCCAGCCGTGACCGGGTCCGTAATGAAAAACTGTTTTTT
d_call: NA
clone_size: few
j_call: TRBJ1-4
v_call: TRBV6-1

cdr3_aa: CASSEGQGGFNEQFF
cdr3_nt: TGTGCCAGCAGTGAGGGACAGGGTGGTTTCAATGAGCAGTTCTTC
d_call: TRBD1
clone_size: few
j_call: TRBJ2-1
v_call: TRBV6-1

cdr3_aa: CASSEGVRSYTF
cdr3_nt: TGTGCCAGCAGTGAGGGGGTTAGAAGCTACACCTTC
d_call: NA
clone_size: NA
j_call: TRBJ1-2
v_call: TRBV6-1

cdr3_aa: CAWSVYRAKGEAFF
cdr3_nt: TGTGCCTGGAGTGTGTACAGGGCGAAGGGTGAAGCTTTCTTT
d_call: NA
clone_size: NA
j_call: TRBJ1-1
v_call: TRBV30

cdr3_aa: CASSPYRGGGYTF
cdr3_nt: TGTGCCAGCTCACCGTACAGGGGAGGAGGCTACACCTTC
d_call: TRBD1
clone_size: few
j_call: TRBJ1-2
v_call: TRBV18

cdr3_aa: CASSFQRETQYF
cdr3_nt: TGTGCCAGCAGCTTTCAGCGAGAGACCCAGTACTTC
d_call: NA
clone_size: once
j_call: TRBJ2-5
v_call: TRBV11-1

cdr3_aa: CASRPQQGSKNIQYF
cdr3_nt: TGTGCCAGCAGGCCACAACAGGGGTCCAAAAACATTCAGTACTTC
d_call: TRBD1
clone_size: NA
j_call: TRBJ2-4
v_call: TRBV11-1

cdr3_aa: CASSQDRQVGYGYTF
cdr3_nt: TGCGCCAGCAGCCAAGACCGACAGGTGGGCTATGGCTACACCTTC
d_call: NA
clone_size: NA
j_call: TRBJ1-2
v_call: TRBV4-3

cdr3_aa: CASHSLGSGGASEQFF
cdr3_nt: TGTGCCAGCCACTCTCTAGGTAGCGGGGGGGCGAGTGAGCAGTTCTTC
d_call: TRBD2
clone_size: NA
j_call: TRBJ2-1
v_call: TRBV2

cdr3_aa: CASRRDSGETQYF
cdr3_nt: TGTGCCAGCAGGAGGGACTCCGGAGAGACCCAGTACTTC
d_call: NA
clone_size: NA
j_call: TRBJ2-5
v_call: TRBV6-5

cdr3_aa: CASSQDRHQPQHF
cdr3_nt: TGTGCCAGCAGCCAGGACCGGCATCAGCCCCAGCATTTT
d_call: NA
clone_size: NA
j_call: TRBJ1-5
v_call: TRBV7-2